This TCR beta chain was captured in a study of T cell responses to AZD1222 COVID-19 vaccine. Points from the study as a whole: The number of AZD1222 recipients seropositive at baseline was only 5 to 7. Repertoires were obtained solely post-peak T cell response.

The germline CDR1 and CDR2 sequences are SGHTA and FQGTGA. The CDR3 sequence is 12 residues long. The V gene lost 2 bases and the J gene lost 11 bases, with 10 bases spanning the gap. A remark on this clone: Antigen: not known.

The data were produced by immunoSEQ multiplex PCR, yet TCRdb's version contains in-frame clones alone and is incomplete. The sample carries 110,000 or so clones, roughly 80% recorded once. This chain connects TRBV7-3 to TRBJ2-1; TRBD1 is a possible D gene (5 bases). Source: peripheral blood, taken on day 0 of AZD1222 vaccination. The TCR originated in an adult in good health. CDR3 in DNA: TGTGCCAGCAGCTTATTTGGACAACAGCAGTTCTTC. Protein product: CASSLFGQQQFF.